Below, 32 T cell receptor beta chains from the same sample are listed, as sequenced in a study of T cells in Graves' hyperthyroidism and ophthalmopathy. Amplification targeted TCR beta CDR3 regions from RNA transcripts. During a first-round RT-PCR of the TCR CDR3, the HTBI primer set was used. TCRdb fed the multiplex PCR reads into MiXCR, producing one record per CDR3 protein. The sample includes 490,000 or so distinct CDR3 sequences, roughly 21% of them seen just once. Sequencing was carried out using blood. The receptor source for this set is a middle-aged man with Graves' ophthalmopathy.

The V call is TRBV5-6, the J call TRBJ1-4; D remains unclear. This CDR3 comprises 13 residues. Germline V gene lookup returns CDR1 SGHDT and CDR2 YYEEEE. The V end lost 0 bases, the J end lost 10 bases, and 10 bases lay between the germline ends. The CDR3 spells CASSLGGFAKLFF. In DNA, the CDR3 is TGTGCCAGCAGCTTGGGAGGTTTCGCAAAACTGTTTTTT.

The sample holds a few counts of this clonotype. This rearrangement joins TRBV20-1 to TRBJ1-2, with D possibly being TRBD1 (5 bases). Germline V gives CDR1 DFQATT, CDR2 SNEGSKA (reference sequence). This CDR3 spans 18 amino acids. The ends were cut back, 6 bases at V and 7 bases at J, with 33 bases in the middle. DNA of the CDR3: TGCAGTGCCTTACCTTCCATGGGGGAGCAGGGTTTTCGGAGTGGCTACACCTTC. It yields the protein CSALPSMGEQGFRSGYTF.

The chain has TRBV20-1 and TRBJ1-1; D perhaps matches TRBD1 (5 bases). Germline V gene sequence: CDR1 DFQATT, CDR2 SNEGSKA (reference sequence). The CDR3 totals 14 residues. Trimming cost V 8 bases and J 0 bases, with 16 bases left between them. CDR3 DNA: TGCAGTTCTCGGCGGGGGGTCATGAACACTGAAGCTTTCTTT. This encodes CSSRRGVMNTEAFF.

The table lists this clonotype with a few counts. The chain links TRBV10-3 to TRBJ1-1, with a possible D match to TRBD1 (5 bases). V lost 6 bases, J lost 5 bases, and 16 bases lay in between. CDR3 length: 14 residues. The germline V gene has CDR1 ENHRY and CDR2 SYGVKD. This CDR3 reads CAISPGGVRTEAFF. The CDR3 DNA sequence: TGTGCCATCAGCCCGGGGGGGGTAAGGACTGAAGCTTTCTTT.

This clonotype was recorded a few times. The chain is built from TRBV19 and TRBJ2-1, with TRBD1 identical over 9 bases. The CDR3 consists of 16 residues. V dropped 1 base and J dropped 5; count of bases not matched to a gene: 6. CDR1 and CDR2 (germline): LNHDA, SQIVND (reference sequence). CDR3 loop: CASSIGGQGNNNEQFF. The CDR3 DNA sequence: TGTGCCAGTAGTATAGGAGGACAGGGGAACAACAATGAGCAGTTCTTC. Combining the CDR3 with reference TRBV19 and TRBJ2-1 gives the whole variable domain DGGITQSPKYLFRKEGQNVTLSCEQNLNHDAMYWYRQDPGQGLRLIYYSQIVNDFQKGDIAEGYSVSREKKESFPLTVTSAQKNPTAFYLCASSIGGQGNNNEQFFGPGTRLTVL.

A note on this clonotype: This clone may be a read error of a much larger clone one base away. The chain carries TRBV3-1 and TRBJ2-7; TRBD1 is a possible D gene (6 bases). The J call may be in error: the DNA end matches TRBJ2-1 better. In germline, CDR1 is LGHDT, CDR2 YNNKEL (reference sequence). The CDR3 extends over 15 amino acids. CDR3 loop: CASSGRDTSAYEQFF. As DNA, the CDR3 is TGTGCCAGCAGCGGCCGGGACACCTCTGCCTACGAGCAGTTCTTC.

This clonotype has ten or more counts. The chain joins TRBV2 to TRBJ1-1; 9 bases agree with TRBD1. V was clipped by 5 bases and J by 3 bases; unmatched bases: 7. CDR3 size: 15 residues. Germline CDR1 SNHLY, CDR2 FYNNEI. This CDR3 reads CASSKAWDRDTEAFF. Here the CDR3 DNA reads TGTGCCAGCAGTAAGGCATGGGACAGGGACACTGAAGCTTTCTTT.

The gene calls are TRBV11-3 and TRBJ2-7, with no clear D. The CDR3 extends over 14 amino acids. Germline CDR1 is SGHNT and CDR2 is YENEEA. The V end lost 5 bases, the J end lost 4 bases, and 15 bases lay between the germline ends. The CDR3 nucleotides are TGTGCCAGCAGCACCCGTCTATGGGCTTACGAGCAGTACTTC. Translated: CASSTRLWAYEQYF.

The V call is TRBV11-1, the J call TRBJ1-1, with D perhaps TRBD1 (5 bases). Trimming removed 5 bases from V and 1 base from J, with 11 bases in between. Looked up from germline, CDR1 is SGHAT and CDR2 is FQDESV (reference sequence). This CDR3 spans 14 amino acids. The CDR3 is CASSLRQWNTEAFF. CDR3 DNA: TGTGCCAGCAGCCTACGACAGTGGAACACTGAAGCTTTCTTT.

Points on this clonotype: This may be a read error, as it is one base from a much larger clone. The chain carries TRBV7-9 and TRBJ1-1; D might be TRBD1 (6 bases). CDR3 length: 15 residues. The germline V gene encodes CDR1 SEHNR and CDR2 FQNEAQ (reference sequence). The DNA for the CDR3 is TGTGTCAGCAGCTTCACGCAGGGGTTGGGCACTGAAGCTTTCTTT. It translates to CVSSFTQGLGTEAFF.

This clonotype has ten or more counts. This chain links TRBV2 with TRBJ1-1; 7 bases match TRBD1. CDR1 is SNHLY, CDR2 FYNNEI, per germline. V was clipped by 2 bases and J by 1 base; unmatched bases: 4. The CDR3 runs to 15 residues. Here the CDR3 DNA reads TGTGCCAGCAGTGAATCAGGGGGAAGGAACACTGAAGCTTTCTTT. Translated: CASSESGGRNTEAFF.

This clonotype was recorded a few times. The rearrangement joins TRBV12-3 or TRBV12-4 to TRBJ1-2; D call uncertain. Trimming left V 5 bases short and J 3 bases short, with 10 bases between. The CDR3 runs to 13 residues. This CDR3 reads CASSPSPDYGYTF. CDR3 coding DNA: TGTGCCAGCAGTCCATCACCTGACTATGGCTACACCTTC.

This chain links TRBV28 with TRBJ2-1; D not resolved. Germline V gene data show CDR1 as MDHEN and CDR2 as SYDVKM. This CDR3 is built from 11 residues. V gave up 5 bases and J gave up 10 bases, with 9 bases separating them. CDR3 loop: CASSRSREQFF. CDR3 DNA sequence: TGTGCCAGCAGTAGATCGAGGGAGCAGTTCTTC.

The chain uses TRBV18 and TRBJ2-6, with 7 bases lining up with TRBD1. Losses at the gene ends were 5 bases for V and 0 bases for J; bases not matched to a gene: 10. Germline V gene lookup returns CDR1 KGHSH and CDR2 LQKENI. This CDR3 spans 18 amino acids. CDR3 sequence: CASSTPTGEDSGANVLTF. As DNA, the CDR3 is TGTGCCAGCTCAACCCCCACAGGGGAAGACTCTGGGGCCAACGTCCTGACTTTC. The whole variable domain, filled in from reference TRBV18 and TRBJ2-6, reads NAGVMQNPRHLVRRRGQEARLRCSPMKGHSHVYWYRQLPEEGLKFMVYLQKENIIDESGMPKERFSAEFPKEGPSILRIQQVVRGDSAAYFCASSTPTGEDSGANVLTFGAGSRLTVL.

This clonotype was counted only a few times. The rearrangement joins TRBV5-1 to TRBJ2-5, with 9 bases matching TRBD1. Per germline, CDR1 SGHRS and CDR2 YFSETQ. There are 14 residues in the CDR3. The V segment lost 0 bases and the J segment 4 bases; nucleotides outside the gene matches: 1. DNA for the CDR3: TGCGCCAGCAGCTTGGGGACAGGGGTAGAGACCCAGTACTTC. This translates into CASSLGTGVETQYF.

The CDR3 nucleotides are TGTGCCAGTAGTACTAAGGGACAGGGGAGGACTGAAGCTTTCTTT. Protein: CASSTKGQGRTEAFF. The chain links TRBV19 to TRBJ1-1, with TRBD1 identical over 10 bases. Germline assignment: CDR1 LNHDA and CDR2 SQIVND (reference sequence). V dropped 4 bases and J dropped 5; count of bases not matched to a gene: 7. The CDR3 totals 15 residues. Looking up the rest from reference TRBV19 and TRBJ1-1 gives the full variable domain: DGGITQSPKYLFRKEGQNVTLSCEQNLNHDAMYWYRQDPGQGLRLIYYSQIVNDFQKGDIAEGYSVSREKKESFPLTVTSAQKNPTAFYLCASSTKGQGRTEAFFGQGTRLTVV.

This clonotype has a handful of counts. The CDR3 DNA is TGTGCCAGCAGTTTATCCCCTTATCAGCCCCAGCATTTT. This encodes CASSLSPYQPQHF. The chain combines TRBV27 with TRBJ1-5, with D unresolved. The V gene lost 0 bases and the J gene lost 5 bases, with 5 bases spanning the gap. The germline gives CDR1 MNHEY, CDR2 SMNVEV (reference sequence). The CDR3 loop spans 13 amino acids.

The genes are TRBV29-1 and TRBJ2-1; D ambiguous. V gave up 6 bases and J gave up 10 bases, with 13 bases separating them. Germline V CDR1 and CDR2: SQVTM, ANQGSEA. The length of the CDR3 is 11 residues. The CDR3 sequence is CSVDNNIEQFF. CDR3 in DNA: TGCAGCGTCGATAATAACATAGAGCAGTTCTTC.

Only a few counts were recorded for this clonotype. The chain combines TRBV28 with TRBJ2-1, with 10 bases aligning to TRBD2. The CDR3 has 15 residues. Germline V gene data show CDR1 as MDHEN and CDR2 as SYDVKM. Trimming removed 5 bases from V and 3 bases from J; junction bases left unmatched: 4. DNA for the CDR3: TGTGCCAGCAGTCTAGCGGGAGTTGACTACAATGAGCAGTTCTTC. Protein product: CASSLAGVDYNEQFF.

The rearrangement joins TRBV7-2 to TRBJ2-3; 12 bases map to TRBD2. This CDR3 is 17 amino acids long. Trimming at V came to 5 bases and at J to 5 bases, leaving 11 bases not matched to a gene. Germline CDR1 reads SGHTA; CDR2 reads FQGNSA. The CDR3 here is CASSGGLAGGVGDTQYF. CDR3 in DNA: TGTGCCAGCAGCGGGGGGCTAGCGGGGGGGGTCGGAGATACGCAGTATTTT.

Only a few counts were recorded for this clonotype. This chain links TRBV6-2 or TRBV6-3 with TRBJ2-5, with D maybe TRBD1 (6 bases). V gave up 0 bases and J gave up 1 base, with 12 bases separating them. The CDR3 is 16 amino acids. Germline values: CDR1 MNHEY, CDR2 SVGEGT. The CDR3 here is CASSYSTTGIQETQYF. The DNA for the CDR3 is TGTGCCAGCAGTTACTCAACCACAGGGATCCAAGAGACCCAGTACTTC.

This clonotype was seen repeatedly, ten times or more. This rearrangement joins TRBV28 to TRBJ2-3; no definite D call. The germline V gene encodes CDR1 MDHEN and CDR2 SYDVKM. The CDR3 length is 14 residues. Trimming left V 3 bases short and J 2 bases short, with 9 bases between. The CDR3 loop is CASSLSGPTDTQYF. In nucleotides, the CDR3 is TGTGCCAGCAGTTTGTCCGGACCCACAGATACGCAGTATTTT. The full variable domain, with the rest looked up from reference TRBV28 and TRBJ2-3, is DVKVTQSSRYLVKRTGEKVFLECVQDMDHENMFWYRQDPGLGLRLIYFSYDVKMKEKGDIPEGYSVSREKKERFSLILESASTNQTSMYLCASSLSGPTDTQYFGPGTRLTVL.

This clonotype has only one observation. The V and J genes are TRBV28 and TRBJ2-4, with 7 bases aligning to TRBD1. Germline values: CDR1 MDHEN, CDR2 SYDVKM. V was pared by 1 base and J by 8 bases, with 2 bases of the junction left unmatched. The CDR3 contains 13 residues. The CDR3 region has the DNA TGTGCCAGCAGTTTATCAACAGGGGACATTCAGTACTTC. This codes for CASSLSTGDIQYF.

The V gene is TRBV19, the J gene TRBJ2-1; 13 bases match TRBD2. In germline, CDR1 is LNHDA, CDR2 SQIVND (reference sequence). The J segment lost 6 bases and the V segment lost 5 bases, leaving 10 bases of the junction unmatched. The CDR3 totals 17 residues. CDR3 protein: CASSGWTSGSGANEQFF. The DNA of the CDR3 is TGTGCCAGTAGTGGCTGGACTAGCGGGAGTGGGGCCAATGAGCAGTTCTTC.

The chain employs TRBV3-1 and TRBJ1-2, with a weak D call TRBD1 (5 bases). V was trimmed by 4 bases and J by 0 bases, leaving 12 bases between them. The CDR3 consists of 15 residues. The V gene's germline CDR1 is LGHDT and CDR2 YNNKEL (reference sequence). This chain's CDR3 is CASSPGPGSNYGYTF. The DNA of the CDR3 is TGTGCCAGCAGCCCAGGGCCCGGGTCTAACTATGGCTACACCTTC.

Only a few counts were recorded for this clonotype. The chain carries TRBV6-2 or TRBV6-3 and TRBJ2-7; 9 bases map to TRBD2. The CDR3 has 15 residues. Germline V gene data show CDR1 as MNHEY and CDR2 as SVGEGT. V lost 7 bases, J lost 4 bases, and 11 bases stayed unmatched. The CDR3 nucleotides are TGTGCCAGCACCAAAACTAGCGGGTCCCTATACGAGCAGTACTTC. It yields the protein CASTKTSGSLYEQYF.

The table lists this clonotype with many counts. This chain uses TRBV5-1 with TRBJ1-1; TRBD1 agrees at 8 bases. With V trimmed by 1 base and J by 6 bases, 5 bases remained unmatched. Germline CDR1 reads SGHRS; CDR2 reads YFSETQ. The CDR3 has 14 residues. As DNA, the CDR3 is TGCGCCAGCAGCTTGAATACGGACAGGGCTGAAGCTTTCTTT. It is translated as CASSLNTDRAEAFF. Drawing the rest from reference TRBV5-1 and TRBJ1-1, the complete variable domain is KAGVTQTPRYLIKTRGQQVTLSCSPISGHRSVSWYQQTPGQGLQFLFEYFSETQRNKGNFPGRFSGRQFSNSRSEMNVSTLELGDSALYLCASSLNTDRAEAFFGQGTRLTVV.

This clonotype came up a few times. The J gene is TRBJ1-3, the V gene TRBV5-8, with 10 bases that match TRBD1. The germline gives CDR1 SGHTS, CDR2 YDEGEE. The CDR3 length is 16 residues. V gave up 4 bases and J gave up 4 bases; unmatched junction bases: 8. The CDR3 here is CASSGLGTGEGNTIYF. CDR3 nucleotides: TGTGCCAGCAGCGGCTTGGGGACAGGGGAAGGAAACACCATATATTTT.

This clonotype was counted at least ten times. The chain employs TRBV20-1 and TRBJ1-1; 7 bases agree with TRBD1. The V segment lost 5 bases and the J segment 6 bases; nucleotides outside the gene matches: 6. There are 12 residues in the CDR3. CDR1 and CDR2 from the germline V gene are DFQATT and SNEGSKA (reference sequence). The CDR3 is CSAGRDRPEAFF. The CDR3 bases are TGCAGTGCTGGGCGGGACAGACCTGAAGCTTTCTTT.

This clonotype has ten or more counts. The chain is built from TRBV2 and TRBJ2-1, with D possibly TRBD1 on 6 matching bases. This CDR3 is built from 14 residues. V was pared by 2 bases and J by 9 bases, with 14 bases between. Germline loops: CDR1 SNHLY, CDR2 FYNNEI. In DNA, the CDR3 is TGTGCCAGCAGTGAAAGGATACAGGGTGGTGAGCAGTTCTTC. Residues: CASSERIQGGEQFF.

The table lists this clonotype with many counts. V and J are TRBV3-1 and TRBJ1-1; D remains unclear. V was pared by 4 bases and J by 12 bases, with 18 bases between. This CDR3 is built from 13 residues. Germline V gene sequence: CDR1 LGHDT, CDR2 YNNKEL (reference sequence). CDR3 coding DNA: TGTGCCAGCAGCCCCCAGCATACATCCATAACTTTCTTT. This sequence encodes CASSPQHTSITFF.

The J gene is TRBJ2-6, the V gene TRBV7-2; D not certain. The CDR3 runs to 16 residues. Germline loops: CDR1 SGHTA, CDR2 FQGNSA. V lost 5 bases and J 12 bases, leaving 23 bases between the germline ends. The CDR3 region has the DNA TGTGCCAGCAGCCTTAGGGATAACCGCCTCTGGGCCGTCCTGACTTTC. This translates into CASSLRDNRLWAVLTF.